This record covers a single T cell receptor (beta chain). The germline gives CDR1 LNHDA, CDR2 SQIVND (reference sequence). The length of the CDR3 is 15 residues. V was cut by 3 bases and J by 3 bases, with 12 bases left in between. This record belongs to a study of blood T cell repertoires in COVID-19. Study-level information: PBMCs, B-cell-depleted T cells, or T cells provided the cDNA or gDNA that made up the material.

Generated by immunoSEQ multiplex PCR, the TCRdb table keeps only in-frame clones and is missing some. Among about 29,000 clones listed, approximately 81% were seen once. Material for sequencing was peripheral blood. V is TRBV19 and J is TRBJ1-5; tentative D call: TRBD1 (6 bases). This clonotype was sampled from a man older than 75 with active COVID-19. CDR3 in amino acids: CASSIQDRDNQPQHF. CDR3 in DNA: TGTGCCAGTAGTATTCAGGACAGAGACAATCAGCCCCAGCATTTT.